The rows below give T cell receptor beta chains drawn from one sample of a study of T cell responses to AZD1222 COVID-19 vaccine. TCRdb's copy holds only in-frame clones and misses some; the assay was immunoSEQ multiplex PCR. The sample records about 99,000 clones, over 85% being singletons. Sequenced material: peripheral blood, taken on day 0 of AZD1222 vaccination. The receptor source for this set is an adult in good health. Both conserved end residues are part of each CDR3. A D gene is named only where the DNA matches it firmly. Clone sizes are given selectively: once, few, many, or a class where the clone is expanded.

j_call	d_call	clone_size	v_call	cdr3_aa	cdr3_nt
TRBJ1-2	NA	once	TRBV4-1	CASSQENRAEGYTF	TGCGCCAGCAGCCAAGAAAACAGGGCAGAGGGCTACACCTTC
TRBJ2-7	TRBD2	NA	TRBV27	CASSGTSGYEQYF	TGTGCCAGCAGCGGGACTAGTGGGTACGAGCAGTACTTC
TRBJ1-2	NA	NA	TRBV6-5	CASWDDRFGYTF	TGTGCCAGCTGGGACGATAGGTTTGGCTACACCTTC
TRBJ2-7	NA	NA	TRBV4-3	CASSRSSDRASEQYF	TGCGCCAGCAGCCGAAGTAGTGATAGGGCATCCGAGCAGTACTTC
TRBJ2-1	NA	NA	TRBV28	CASSPSDPPGPRAQFF	TGTGCCAGCAGTCCCTCGGACCCTCCGGGACCCAGGGCGCAGTTCTTC
TRBJ2-7	TRBD2	NA	TRBV11-2	CASSPSGSLSYEQYF	TGTGCCAGCAGTCCTAGCGGGAGTCTGTCCTACGAGCAGTACTTC
TRBJ1-1	NA	NA	TRBV29-1	CSVAGLLNTEAFF	TGCAGCGTTGCGGGACTCCTGAACACTGAAGCTTTCTTT
TRBJ2-7	TRBD2	NA	TRBV11-2	CASRSLSGRPYEQYF	TGTGCCAGCAGGTCCCTTAGCGGGAGGCCCTACGAGCAGTACTTC
TRBJ2-2	NA	NA	TRBV12-3/TRBV12-4	CASSPNTGELFF	TGTGCCAGCAGCCCGAACACCGGGGAGCTGTTTTTT
TRBJ2-2	TRBD2	NA	TRBV5-1	CASSVSGADTGELFF	TGCGCCAGCAGCGTTAGCGGGGCGGACACCGGGGAGCTGTTTTTT
TRBJ1-1	NA	NA	TRBV4-1	CASSQGRYRADTEAFF	TGCGCCAGCAGCCAAGGTAGGTACAGGGCGGACACTGAAGCTTTCTTT
TRBJ2-2	TRBD2	NA	TRBV7-3	CASSLRAGGPGTGELFF	TGTGCCAGCAGTCTCCGGGCGGGAGGGCCAGGAACCGGGGAGCTGTTTTTT
TRBJ2-1	NA	NA	TRBV18	CASSPRTTVPEQFF	TGTGCCAGCTCACCGAGGACAACTGTCCCTGAGCAGTTCTTC
TRBJ1-1	NA	NA	TRBV7-8	CASSLSLNTEAFF	TGTGCCAGCAGCTTATCCCTAAACACTGAAGCTTTCTTT
TRBJ2-7	TRBD2	NA	TRBV3-1/TRBV3-2	CASSHGTSGDEQYF	TGTGCCAGCAGCCACGGGACTAGCGGCGACGAGCAGTACTTC
TRBJ1-4	TRBD1	NA	TRBV3-1/TRBV3-2	CASSPVPGQGMREKLFF	TGTGCCAGCAGCCCCGTCCCGGGACAGGGGATGAGAGAAAAACTGTTTTTT
TRBJ1-5	NA	NA	TRBV27	CASRPNRNQPQHF	TGTGCCAGCAGACCTAACCGCAATCAGCCCCAGCATTTT
TRBJ2-1	TRBD2	NA	TRBV2	CASIPPEREGNEQFF	TGTGCCAGCATCCCCCCTGAGCGGGAGGGCAATGAGCAGTTCTTC
TRBJ1-2	NA	few	TRBV20-1	CSASSGNYGYTF	TGCAGTGCTAGTTCAGGGAACTATGGCTACACCTTC
TRBJ2-3	NA	NA	TRBV15	CATSRDRADWTDTQYF	TGTGCCACCAGCAGAGATAGAGCAGATTGGACAGATACGCAGTATTTT
TRBJ2-7	NA	large	TRBV7-9	CASSRYRVGEQYF	TGTGCCAGCAGCCGTTACAGGGTGGGCGAGCAGTACTTC
TRBJ1-2	TRBD1	NA	TRBV24-1	CATRGDRASGYTF	TGTGCCACCAGGGGGGACAGGGCAAGTGGCTACACCTTC
TRBJ1-2	TRBD1	NA	TRBV3-1/TRBV3-2	CASSQAPGQGAGGYTF	TGTGCCAGCAGCCAAGCCCCGGGACAGGGGGCGGGCGGCTACACCTTC
TRBJ2-3	NA	NA	TRBV27	CASSFQRGTDTQYF	TGTGCCAGCAGTTTCCAGCGGGGCACAGATACGCAGTATTTT
TRBJ2-1	NA	NA	TRBV7-2	CASSRVGQPYNEQFF	TGTGCCAGCAGCCGGGTGGGGCAACCCTACAATGAGCAGTTCTTC
TRBJ2-1	TRBD2	NA	TRBV11-1	CASSTRTSGRVNEQFF	TGTGCCAGCAGCACCAGGACTAGCGGGAGGGTGAATGAGCAGTTCTTC
TRBJ2-1	NA	NA	TRBV18	CASSPEDEQFF	TGTGCCAGCTCACCAGAGGATGAGCAGTTCTTC
TRBJ2-1	NA	NA	TRBV27	CASSTGPNNEQFF	TGTGCCAGCAGTACGGGACCAAACAATGAGCAGTTCTTC
TRBJ2-3	NA	once	TRBV29-1	CSVESGEGGSTDTQYF	TGCAGCGTTGAAAGTGGGGAAGGAGGGAGCACAGATACGCAGTATTTT
TRBJ1-2	NA	NA	TRBV19	CASSTLRDGSLPYGYTF	TGTGCCAGTAGTACTCTTCGGGACGGCTCCCTCCCCTATGGCTACACCTTC
TRBJ1-3	NA	NA	TRBV15	CATSRVAGSSSGNTIYF	TGTGCCACCAGCAGAGTGGCTGGGTCGAGCTCTGGAAACACCATATATTTT
TRBJ2-1	NA	NA	TRBV7-3	CASSSSTGPEQFF	TGTGCCAGCAGCTCGTCGACTGGACCTGAGCAGTTCTTC
TRBJ2-2	NA	NA	TRBV30	CAWGVGGGELFF	TGTGCCTGGGGCGTTGGGGGCGGGGAGCTGTTTTTT
TRBJ2-5	TRBD1	NA	TRBV4-2	CASSPGTADQETQYF	TGTGCCAGCAGTCCCGGGACAGCTGACCAAGAGACCCAGTACTTC
TRBJ1-1	NA	NA	TRBV3-1/TRBV3-2	CASSQDLRSEAFF	TGTGCCAGCAGCCAAGACCTCAGGTCTGAAGCTTTCTTT
TRBJ1-1	NA	NA	TRBV3-1/TRBV3-2	CASSLCFTEAFF	TGTGCCAGCAGCCTATGTTTCACTGAAGCTTTCTTT
TRBJ1-2	NA	NA	TRBV12-3/TRBV12-4	CASSLPGSHGYTF	TGTGCCAGCAGTTTACCGGGTTCTCATGGCTACACCTTC
TRBJ2-2	TRBD1	NA	TRBV24-1	CATSDMDRDTGELFF	TGTGCCACCAGTGATATGGACAGGGACACCGGGGAGCTGTTTTTT
TRBJ1-2	NA	NA	TRBV4-1	CASSQGRSRGYTF	TGCGCCAGCAGCCAAGGACGGTCCAGGGGCTACACCTTC
TRBJ2-6	TRBD1	NA	TRBV28	CATLGRGSGGANVLTF	TGTGCCACCCTGGGCAGGGGGAGTGGTGGGGCCAACGTCCTGACTTTC
TRBJ1-2	NA	NA	TRBV2	CASSEEGSSYGYTF	TGTGCCAGCAGTGAAGAGGGGAGTAGCTATGGCTACACCTTC
TRBJ2-1	TRBD2	NA	TRBV5-6	CASSSTSGASYNEQFF	TGTGCCAGCAGCTCAACTAGCGGGGCGAGCTACAATGAGCAGTTCTTC
TRBJ2-5	NA	few	TRBV3-1/TRBV3-2	CASSPVVNGETQYF	TGTGCCAGCAGCCCCGTGGTGAACGGAGAGACCCAGTACTTC
TRBJ2-7	NA	NA	TRBV5-1	CASSLGQSYEQYF	TGCGCCAGCAGCTTGGGACAGTCCTACGAGCAGTACTTC
TRBJ1-2	NA	NA	TRBV15	CATSTPIGSNYGYTF	TGTGCCACCAGCACCCCCATAGGTAGTAACTATGGCTACACCTTC
TRBJ2-7	NA	NA	TRBV24-1	CATSAIGGAYF	TGTGCCACCAGTGCAATTGGTGGGGCGTACTTC
TRBJ1-1	TRBD1	NA	TRBV2	CASSEQGGDTEAFF	TGTGCCAGCAGCGAGCAGGGGGGGGACACTGAAGCTTTCTTT
TRBJ1-5	NA	NA	TRBV28	CASSLRVGPQHF	TGTGCCAGCAGTTTAAGGGTGGGGCCCCAGCATTTT
TRBJ1-1	TRBD1	few	TRBV7-9	CASSLLQGDEAFF	TGTGCCAGCAGCTTATTGCAGGGGGATGAAGCTTTCTTT
TRBJ1-1	NA	NA	TRBV15	CATSREGNTEAFF	TGTGCCACCAGCAGAGAGGGGAACACTGAAGCTTTCTTT
TRBJ2-1	NA	NA	TRBV7-2	CASWSSDNNEQFF	TGTGCCAGCTGGTCTAGCGACAACAATGAGCAGTTCTTC
TRBJ2-1	TRBD1	NA	TRBV5-8	CASSLGQGTDNEQFF	TGTGCCAGCAGCTTGGGACAGGGGACCGACAATGAGCAGTTCTTC
TRBJ1-2	NA	NA	TRBV28	CASSYGGKNYGYTF	TGTGCCAGCAGCTATGGCGGTAAAAACTATGGCTACACCTTC
TRBJ2-1	NA	NA	TRBV18	CASSPSRVGGNEQFF	TGTGCCAGCTCACCATCCCGGGTTGGGGGCAATGAGCAGTTCTTC
TRBJ2-7	NA	few	TRBV6-5	CASSKTGYEQYF	TGTGCCAGCAGCAAAACAGGGTACGAGCAGTACTTC